This T cell receptor beta chain was observed in a study of T cell responses to AZD1222 COVID-19 vaccine. Overall study results and limits: White British people made up most donors, females outnumbered males, and clonal diversity was possibly underestimated. Spike-specific TCR repertoires showed rising breadth and depth after two AZD1222 doses. CD4 TCRs covered the whole spike, strongest at regions 160-218 and 743-854.

Only in-frame clones appear in the TCRdb table, and some are missing; sequencing was by immunoSEQ multiplex PCR. The sample shows some 84,000 clones, around 86% of them seen only once. Notes on this clone: What it binds is unknown.

The receptor comes from an adult in good health. Sequencing was performed on peripheral blood, taken on day 0 of AZD1222 vaccination.

CDR3 DNA sequence: TGTGCCACCAGTGATTATGGTGGGAGCTACCCCAATGAGCAGTTCTTC. Protein: CATSDYGGSYPNEQFF. The chain has TRBV24-1 and TRBJ2-1; TRBD2 might be the D (5 bases). Germline CDR1 KGHDR, CDR2 SFDVKD. The CDR3 totals 16 residues. V dropped 2 bases and J dropped 6 bases, with 16 bases sitting between them.